This T cell receptor beta chain was captured in a study of blood T cell repertoires in COVID-19. At the level of the study: The origin of the acute and convalescent COVID-19 samples was the United States, Italy and Spain. Sample material is recorded as cDNA or gDNA derived from T cells, B-cell-depleted T cells, or PBMCs.

This CDR3 is 14 amino acids long. V lost 8 bases, J lost 2 bases, and 15 bases lay in between. Germline V CDR1 and CDR2: MNHEY, SVGAGI. How the authors handled the data: Quantification of nucleated cells was approximated via reference gene primer amplification. Clones were read by immunoSEQ multiplex PCR, and TCRdb kept only the in-frame ones, dropping some. V and J calls and clone size are copied from that table; D and trimming were computed from the DNA. This table holds about 130,000 clones, more than 90% found once. V usage is TRBV6-5 and J usage is TRBJ1-1; perhaps TRBD1 as D (6 bases). The source of this sequence is a man aged 45-65 years with active COVID-19. The sample consisted of peripheral blood. CDR3 sequence (DNA): TGTGCCAGCGGACACCGGGACACAAACACTGAAGCTTTCTTT. Protein sequence: CASGHRDTNTEAFF.